These 20 T cell receptor beta chains came from one sample sequenced in a study of T cell changes during pregnancy in multiple sclerosis. Assay: immunoSEQ multiplex PCR; the TCRdb copy retains only in-frame clones and omits some. There are roughly 93,000 clones in the sample; around 92% occur only once, and about 2.5% lies in the top ten. The sequences come from peripheral blood, collected after pregnancy. These receptors all come from a female donor in good health, enrolled as a control in a pregnancy study.

V usage is TRBV6-6 and J usage is TRBJ1-1; the D gene is possibly TRBD1 (5 bases). Germline assignment: CDR1 MNHNY and CDR2 SVGAGI (reference sequence). The CDR3 runs 14 residues. V gave up 4 bases and J gave up 3 bases, with 12 bases separating them. CDR3 sequence reads: CASSSRGLYTEAFF. CDR3 DNA sequence: TGTGCCAGCAGTTCAAGGGGATTGTACACTGAAGCTTTCTTT.

The rearrangement links TRBV7-2 to TRBJ1-5; perhaps TRBD1 as D (6 bases). CDR3 length equals 15 residues. CDR1 is SGHTA and CDR2 is FQGNSA in the germline V gene. V was pared by 5 bases and J by 3 bases, with 14 bases between. DNA for the CDR3: TGTGCCAGCAGCCCCGGGGGGGGGCTCAATCAGCCCCAGCATTTT. As protein: CASSPGGGLNQPQHF.

The chain carries TRBV6-1 and TRBJ2-7; 9 nucleotides line up with TRBD2. V trimming: 0 bases; J trimming: 7 bases; junction bases outside the gene matches: 4. The CDR3 has 14 residues. Looked up from germline, CDR1 is MNHNS and CDR2 is SASEGT. The CDR3 nucleotides read TGTGCCAGCAGTGAAGCGCATCTAGCGGGGGAGCAGTACTTC. It codes for CASSEAHLAGEQYF.

This rearrangement joins TRBV28 to TRBJ2-4; the D is unclear. Trimming shortened V by 3 bases and J by 3 bases, and 3 bases separated the two germline ends. This CDR3 comprises 12 residues. Germline CDR1 MDHEN, CDR2 SYDVKM. The CDR3 is CASSFIKNIQYF. CDR3 coding DNA: TGTGCCAGCAGTTTCATCAAAAACATTCAGTACTTC.

This chain links TRBV5-4 with TRBJ1-1; 8 nucleotides line up with TRBD1. CDR1 is SGHNT, CDR2 YYREEE, per germline (reference sequence). The CDR3 runs to 16 residues. V lost 2 bases, J lost 1 base, and 7 bases stayed unmatched. The CDR3, as DNA: TGTGCCAGCAGCTTACTCGACAGGGGCCCGAACACTGAAGCTTTCTTT. This encodes CASSLLDRGPNTEAFF.

The rearrangement links TRBV14 to TRBJ2-7, with D unresolved. CDR1 and CDR2 (germline): SGHDN, FVKESK. The CDR3 has 12 residues. Trimming stripped 1 base from V and 8 bases from J, with 9 bases between. DNA for the CDR3: TGTGCCAGCAGCCAAGGTCTCGTTAAGCAGTACTTC. This sequence encodes CASSQGLVKQYF.

J is TRBJ2-7 and V is TRBV4-1, with D possibly being TRBD2 (6 bases). CDR1 MGHRA and CDR2 YSYEKL come from the germline V gene. The CDR3 has 15 residues. The V gene lost 1 base and the J gene lost 7 bases, with 17 bases spanning the gap. CDR3 sequence (DNA): TGCGCCAGCAGCCAAGTCGACCGGGAGTTTGGGGAGCAGTACTTC. Residues: CASSQVDREFGEQYF.

In the case of this clone: Within the sample, other DNA sequences also encode this same CDR3. The V and J genes are TRBV11-2 and TRBJ1-5, with 7 bases lining up with TRBD1. The CDR3 contains 15 residues. Per the germline V gene, CDR1 is SGHAT and CDR2 is FQNNGV. Germline trimming cut 5 bases from V and 7 bases from J; bases unmatched to any gene: 11. The CDR3 DNA is TGTGCCAGCAGCCAGGACAGGAGCCCAAGCCAGCCCCAGCATTTT. Amino acid sequence: CASSQDRSPSQPQHF. The full variable domain, rest sourced from reference TRBV11-2 and TRBJ1-5, is EAGVAQSPRYKIIEKRQSVAFWCNPISGHATLYWYQQILGQGPKLLIQFQNNGVVDDSQLPKDRFSAERLKGVDSTLKIQPAKLEDSAVYLCASSQDRSPSQPQHFGDGTRLSIL.

The V call is TRBV19, the J call TRBJ2-2; 9 bases map to TRBD1. Trimming took 6 bases from V and 4 from J; bases not matched to a gene: 15. Germline V gives CDR1 LNHDA, CDR2 SQIVND (reference sequence). The CDR3 runs 18 residues. CDR3 DNA: TGTGCCAGTAGCCCTAGGACAGGGGCGCCCCCCGGCACCGGGGAGCTGTTTTTT. Translated, it gives CASSPRTGAPPGTGELFF. The full variable domain, in which reference TRBV19 and TRBJ2-2 provide the parts outside the CDR3, is DGGITQSPKYLFRKEGQNVTLSCEQNLNHDAMYWYRQDPGQGLRLIYYSQIVNDFQKGDIAEGYSVSREKKESFPLTVTSAQKNPTAFYLCASSPRTGAPPGTGELFFGEGSRLTVL.

V is TRBV28 and J is TRBJ2-3; TRBD2 aligns across 10 bases. CDR3 size: 16 residues. The junction had 6 bases not matched to a gene; V was cut back by 6 bases and J by 0 bases. CDR1 is MDHEN and CDR2 is SYDVKM in the germline V gene. CDR3 sequence reads: CASRTLAGASTDTQYF. The CDR3 region has the DNA TGTGCCAGCAGGACCCTAGCGGGGGCTAGCACAGATACGCAGTATTTT.

The chain links TRBV2 to TRBJ2-7; TRBD2 might be the D (5 bases). This CDR3 region has 13 residues. Germline CDR1 reads SNHLY; CDR2 reads FYNNEI. V was shortened by 8 bases and J by 0 bases, with 11 bases between the two germline ends. The CDR3 DNA follows: TGTGCCAGCGGACTGACAAGCTCCTACGAGCAGTACTTC. The encoded protein is CASGLTSSYEQYF. Drawing the rest from reference TRBV2 and TRBJ2-7, the complete variable domain is EPEVTQTPSHQVTQMGQEVILRCVPISNHLYFYWYRQILGQKVEFLVSFYNNEISEKSEIFDDQFSVERPDGSNFTLKIRSTKLEDSAMYFCASGLTSSYEQYFGPGTRLTVT.

The genes are TRBV2 and TRBJ2-3, with 15 bases fitting TRBD2. The CDR3 is 15 residues long. Germline V CDR1 and CDR2: SNHLY, FYNNEI. J was trimmed by 6 bases and V by 6 bases; bases with no gene match: 4. CDR3 nucleotide sequence: TGTGCCAGCAGGGGACTAGCGGGGGGCTCGGATACGCAGTATTTT. It codes for CASRGLAGGSDTQYF.

The gene calls are TRBV28 and TRBJ1-4; TRBD1 aligns across 11 bases. CDR1 and CDR2 (germline): MDHEN, SYDVKM. The CDR3 is made up of 14 amino acids. V was pared by 6 bases and J by 7 bases, with 4 bases of the junction left unmatched. The CDR3 sequence is CASRTGQGVEKLFF. The CDR3 region has the DNA TGTGCCAGCAGGACGGGACAGGGGGTTGAAAAACTGTTTTTT.

The chain has TRBV9 and TRBJ2-4, with TRBD2 identical over 8 bases. Trimming removed 0 bases from V and 8 bases from J; junction bases left unmatched: 4. Germline V gene data show CDR1 as SGDLS and CDR2 as YYNGEE. This CDR3 has 14 amino acids. The CDR3 bases are TGTGCCAGCAGCGTAGGGAGCGGGGGTTACATTCAGTACTTC. Translating it yields CASSVGSGGYIQYF.

V gene TRBV6-5 combines with J gene TRBJ1-1, with D tentatively TRBD1 (6 bases). Trimming shortened V by 2 bases and J by 6 bases, and 19 bases separated the two germline ends. CDR1 MNHEY and CDR2 SVGAGI come from the germline V gene. There are 16 residues in the CDR3. The CDR3 protein is CASSYGSQGLFAEAFF. DNA for the CDR3: TGTGCCAGCAGTTACGGTTCACAGGGTTTGTTCGCTGAAGCTTTCTTT.

This chain connects TRBV7-9 to TRBJ1-5; D is unclear. V was shortened by 7 bases and J by 11 bases, with 12 bases between the two germline ends. Per germline, CDR1 SEHNR and CDR2 FQNEAQ (reference sequence). This CDR3 comprises 11 residues. This CDR3 is CASTAGEAQHF. DNA for the CDR3: TGTGCCAGCACCGCCGGTGAAGCCCAGCATTTT.

The genes are TRBV7-9 and TRBJ2-7; D not certain. The CDR3 extends over 14 amino acids. V was pared by 2 bases and J by 0 bases, with 8 bases between. Germline V gene data show CDR1 as SEHNR and CDR2 as FQNEAQ (reference sequence). CDR3: CASSLMSSSYEQYF. For the CDR3, the DNA is TGTGCCAGCAGCTTAATGAGCTCCTCCTACGAGCAGTACTTC.

This clone was found once. The V gene is TRBV5-1, the J gene TRBJ1-1; D uncertain. CDR1 and CDR2 (germline): SGHRS, YFSETQ. Deletions cut 4 bases from V and 10 bases from J, with 17 bases between. The CDR3 is made up of 13 amino acids. CDR3 in DNA: TGCGCCAGCAGCCCTGGGAGAGAGACGAGAGCTTTCTTT. Translated: CASSPGRETRAFF.

This sequence joins TRBV5-1 and TRBJ2-5; 14 positions agree with TRBD2. Germline loops: CDR1 SGHRS, CDR2 YFSETQ. The V gene end was trimmed by 4 bases and the J gene end by 2 bases; junction bases not matched to a gene: 4. CDR3 size: 16 residues. CDR3 protein: CASSPGLAGVQETQYF. CDR3 DNA: TGCGCCAGCAGCCCGGGACTAGCGGGGGTACAAGAGACCCAGTACTTC.

The chain has TRBV29-1 and TRBJ1-4, with TRBD1 identical over 8 bases. The CDR3 spans 11 residues. Germline CDR1 is SQVTM and CDR2 is ANQGSEA. CDR3 nucleotides: TGCGGGACAGGAGTAACTGAAAAACTGTTTTTT. Amino acid sequence: CGTGVTEKLFF.